The clone carrying this TCR beta chain was found a few times. Its antigen is undetermined. This entry is derived from a study of T cells in Graves' hyperthyroidism and ophthalmopathy. Study at large: The blood sample was taken at first diagnosis, before treatment began. Study results and limitations: The model predicted ophthalmopathy a median 6.5 months before onset.

V was cut by 5 bases and J by 8 bases, with 19 bases left in between. The CDR3 runs to 15 residues. The CDR3 regions of TCR beta were amplified from RNA transcripts. During a first-round RT-PCR of the TCR CDR3, the HTBI primer set was used. Each CDR3 protein gets one entry after TCRdb re-called the multiplex PCR reads with MiXCR. Here the sample spans a few hundred thousand distinct CDR3 sequences, around 15% being singletons. This sequence joins TRBV12-3 or TRBV12-4 and TRBJ2-4; a possible D gene is TRBD1 (6 bases). Material: blood. The receptor's source is a woman younger than 35 with Graves' hyperthyroidism. As DNA, the CDR3 is TGTGCCAGCAGTCTAGGCAGGGGTTTGGTGGACATTCAGTACTTC. Amino acid sequence: CASSLGRGLVDIQYF.